Shown below are 15 T cell receptor beta chains from a single sample sequenced in a study of technical replicates of blood from a few donors. Clones were sequenced by immunoSEQ multiplex PCR, and TCRdb holds only the in-frame ones, with some missing. The table has some 80,000 clones, less than 95% seen once. Sequences were obtained from T cells isolated from PBMCs. The source is a human donor in good health.

This chain uses TRBV6-1 with TRBJ1-5; D is unresolved. The CDR3 sequence is 14 residues long. The germline gives CDR1 MNHNS, CDR2 SASEGT. Trimming stripped 2 bases from V and 2 bases from J, with 7 bases between. This CDR3 reads CASSERLGNQPQHF. CDR3 DNA sequence: TGTGCCAGCAGTGAACGACTAGGCAATCAGCCCCAGCATTTT.

The chain employs TRBV4-1 and TRBJ2-7, with D hard to call. This CDR3 is 14 amino acids long. The germline gives CDR1 MGHRA, CDR2 YSYEKL. Deletions cut 1 base from V and 3 bases from J, with 10 bases between. CDR3 bases: TGCGCCAGCAGCCAAGCGTACTTTTACTACGAGCAGTACTTC. It translates to CASSQAYFYYEQYF.

The genes are TRBV5-1 and TRBJ1-1; unclear D gene. This CDR3 spans 14 amino acids. Trimming stripped 4 bases from V and 1 base from J, with 11 bases between. Looked up from germline, CDR1 is SGHRS and CDR2 is YFSETQ. The chain's CDR3 is CASSPDPGNTEAFF. The DNA of the CDR3 is TGCGCCAGCAGCCCGGATCCAGGGAACACTGAAGCTTTCTTT.

The V gene is TRBV7-8, the J gene TRBJ2-3, with a possible D match to TRBD1 (5 bases). CDR1 SGHVS and CDR2 FQNEAQ come from the germline V gene. The CDR3 length is 16 residues. V lost 1 base and J lost 0, with 11 bases in between. CDR3 sequence: CASSLVTGASTDTQYF. In nucleotides, the CDR3 is TGTGCCAGCAGCTTAGTAACAGGTGCTAGCACAGATACGCAGTATTTT. Full variable domain (outside the CDR3, taken from reference TRBV7-8 and TRBJ2-3): GAGVSQSPRYKVAKRGQDVALRCDPISGHVSLFWYQQALGQGPEFLTYFQNEAQLDKSGLPSDRFFAERPEGSVSTLKIQRTQQEDSAVYLCASSLVTGASTDTQYFGPGTRLTVL.

This rearrangement joins TRBV5-6 to TRBJ2-2, with D perhaps TRBD1 (5 bases). The CDR3 loop spans 15 amino acids. V dropped 0 bases and J dropped 3 bases, with 9 bases sitting between them. Germline CDR1 and CDR2: SGHDT and YYEEEE. Here the CDR3 DNA reads TGTGCCAGCAGCTTGGGGCAGGGTTACACCGGGGAGCTGTTTTTT. This sequence encodes CASSLGQGYTGELFF. The full variable domain, completed using reference TRBV5-6 and TRBJ2-2, is DAGVTQSPTHLIKTRGQQVTLRCSPKSGHDTVSWYQQALGQGPQFIFQYYEEEERQRGNFPDRFSGHQFPNYSSELNVNALLLGDSALYLCASSLGQGYTGELFFGEGSRLTVL.

The J gene is TRBJ2-5, the V gene TRBV18; D is unresolved. Trimming removed 0 bases at V and 3 bases at J, with 14 bases between. The germline gives CDR1 KGHSH, CDR2 LQKENI. This CDR3 contains 16 residues. The chain's CDR3 is CASSPPIGDDEETQYF. CDR3 in DNA: TGTGCCAGCTCACCACCGATTGGAGACGATGAAGAGACCCAGTACTTC.

The CDR3 spells CASSPRQGEAAGAQYF. Written as DNA, the CDR3 is TGTGCCAGCTCACCAAGGCAAGGGGAAGCCGCGGGAGCCCAGTACTTC. V and J are TRBV18 and TRBJ2-7, with TRBD2 matching over 7 bases. The junction had 17 bases not matched to a gene; V was cut back by 2 bases and J by 10 bases. The V gene's germline CDR1 is KGHSH and CDR2 LQKENI. This CDR3 spans 16 amino acids. Based on the CDR3 plus reference TRBV18 and TRBJ2-7, the full variable domain is NAGVMQNPRHLVRRRGQEARLRCSPMKGHSHVYWYRQLPEEGLKFMVYLQKENIIDESGMPKERFSAEFPKEGPSILRIQQVVRGDSAAYFCASSPRQGEAAGAQYFGPGTRLTVT.

This clone was picked up one time. This sequence joins TRBV29-1 and TRBJ1-2, with a tentative D call TRBD1 (5 bases). Trimming left V 6 bases short and J 4 bases short, with 9 bases between. Per germline, CDR1 SQVTM and CDR2 ANQGSEA. The CDR3 contains 11 residues. The CDR3 here is CSVGGGYGYTF. The CDR3 DNA reads TGCAGCGTCGGGGGAGGCTATGGCTACACCTTC.

The chain is built from TRBV4-1 and TRBJ2-5, with TRBD2 matching 13 bases. The CDR3 has 17 amino acids. Looked up from germline, CDR1 is MGHRA and CDR2 is YSYEKL. Losses at the gene ends were 3 bases for V and 2 bases for J; bases not matched to a gene: 6. The CDR3 DNA follows: TGCGCCAGCAGCCAGGATGGACTAGCGGGAGCTCAAGAGACCCAGTACTTC. This gives the protein CASSQDGLAGAQETQYF.

A few counts support this clone. The V gene is TRBV30, the J gene TRBJ1-1; 7 bases map to TRBD1. This CDR3 comprises 13 residues. Losses at the gene ends were 1 base for V and 3 bases for J; bases not matched to a gene: 2. Germline values: CDR1 GTSNPN, CDR2 SVGIG (reference sequence). The CDR3 DNA is TGTGCCTGGAGTGACAGGGGAGACACTGAAGCTTTCTTT. Amino acid sequence: CAWSDRGDTEAFF.

The rearrangement uses TRBV15 and TRBJ2-4; tentative D call: TRBD2 (5 bases). V lost 0 bases, J lost 9 bases, and 24 bases lay in between. The CDR3 has 18 amino acids. The V gene's germline CDR1 is LNHNV and CDR2 YYDKDF (reference sequence). The CDR3 DNA reads TGTGCCACCAGCAGAGATAATCTTCCGGAAATCAACCGGGGCATTCAGTACTTC. Translation: CATSRDNLPEINRGIQYF.

This sequence joins TRBV7-3 and TRBJ1-1; 8 bases match TRBD1. J was trimmed by 4 bases and V by 5 bases; bases with no gene match: 6. Germline CDR1 reads SGHTA; CDR2 reads FQGTGA. This CDR3 is built from 14 residues. The CDR3 sequence: CASSPDREVTEAFF. The CDR3, as DNA: TGTGCCAGCAGCCCGGACAGGGAGGTCACTGAAGCTTTCTTT.

The chain couples TRBV5-6 to TRBJ1-2, with D hard to call. Trimming pared 0 bases from V and 8 bases from J, leaving 20 bases between. The germline V gene encodes CDR1 SGHDT and CDR2 YYEEEE. The CDR3 totals 16 residues. The DNA for the CDR3 is TGTGCCAGCAGCTTGGATTCTAACGGTGCTGGTCGCGGCTACACCTTC. It codes for CASSLDSNGAGRGYTF.

This rearrangement joins TRBV5-4 to TRBJ2-1; 13 bases match TRBD2. This CDR3 region has 17 residues. Germline V gene data show CDR1 as SGHNT and CDR2 as YYREEE (reference sequence). The junction had 7 bases not matched to a gene; V was cut back by 0 bases and J by 7 bases. CDR3 residues: CASSLARGLAGLNEQFF. The CDR3 DNA reads as TGTGCCAGCAGCTTGGCCCGGGGACTAGCGGGACTGAATGAGCAGTTCTTC.

The chain links TRBV6-1 to TRBJ2-1; 8 bases are a match to TRBD2. This CDR3 has 15 amino acids. Germline-derived CDR1 and CDR2 are MNHNS and SASEGT. J gave up 9 bases and V 6 bases, and 13 bases lay outside the gene matches. The CDR3 protein is CASSPSWREEVEQFF. In nucleotides, the CDR3 is TGTGCCAGCAGCCCTTCATGGCGGGAGGAGGTTGAGCAGTTCTTC.